The present T cell receptor (beta chain) was sequenced within a study of cytomegalovirus exposure and HLA in healthy donors. On the study more broadly: HLA-typed donors were the source of some 80 million unique TCRs, which an early data release held.

PCR amplification relied on 60 Vbeta primers (plus 13 Jbeta primers). The table came from immunoSEQ multiplex PCR; TCRdb's copy has only in-frame clones and leaves some out. This table has around 150,000 clones, about 80% appearing once. Regarding the study as a whole: In all likelihood, a cluster of highly shared sequence variants was a sequencing artifact.

CDR3 length: 15 residues. Unmatched junction bases numbered 11, after V lost 7 bases and J lost 8 bases. Germline V gene lookup returns CDR1 LNHDA and CDR2 SQIVND (reference sequence). A word on this clone: No antigen is known for it.

The sequencing input was PBMCs. The source of this sequence is a man aged 40-49 years in good health and CMV-seronegative. This chain links TRBV19 with TRBJ2-1, with 10 bases aligning to TRBD1. The CDR3 protein is CASTPGTGEWHEQFF. The DNA for the CDR3 is TGTGCCAGTACCCCGGGGACAGGGGAATGGCATGAGCAGTTCTTC. Based on the CDR3 plus reference TRBV19 and TRBJ2-1, the full variable domain is DGGITQSPKYLFRKEGQNVTLSCEQNLNHDAMYWYRQDPGQGLRLIYYSQIVNDFQKGDIAEGYSVSREKKESFPLTVTSAQKNPTAFYLCASTPGTGEWHEQFFGPGTRLTVL.